A selection of T cell receptor beta chains follows, all from one sample in a study of blood T cell repertoires in COVID-19. The protocol was immunoSEQ multiplex PCR, while the TCRdb copy is restricted to in-frame clones and leaves out a portion. The sample has a few thousand clones, roughly nine tenths seen once. Sequencing was carried out using peripheral blood. The receptors originated from a human donor in a cohort sampled during active COVID-19. CDR3s include the opening cysteine and the closing phenylalanine or tryptophan. A D gene is named only where the DNA matches it firmly. Expanded clones get a size class; other rows say once, few or many, or leave the size out.

TRBD1	TRBV19	TRBJ1-1	-	CASSITGVNTEAFF	TGTGCCAGTAGTATAACAGGGGTGAACACTGAAGCTTTCTTT
-	TRBV5-4	TRBJ1-1	-	CASSLGSGWNTEAFF	TGTGCCAGCAGCTTGGGGTCAGGGTGGAACACTGAAGCTTTCTTT
-	TRBV4-1	TRBJ1-4	-	CASSYLRLGEKLFF	TGCGCCAGCAGCTACCTGAGACTCGGAGAGAAACTGTTTTTT
TRBD1	TRBV3-1/TRBV3-2	TRBJ1-1	-	CASNSQGGLGTEAFF	TGTGCCAGCAACTCCCAGGGGGGATTGGGCACTGAAGCTTTCTTT
TRBD2	TRBV3-1/TRBV3-2	TRBJ2-7	-	CASSQSTSGAFSYEQYF	TGTGCCAGCAGCCAATCGACTAGCGGGGCGTTCTCCTACGAGCAGTACTTC
-	TRBV4-1	TRBJ1-3	few	CASSPAMRTARSGNTIYF	TGCGCCAGCAGCCCTGCGATGCGGACAGCACGGTCAGGAAACACCATATATTTT
TRBD1	TRBV4-1	TRBJ2-7	-	CASSLSPGTATYEQYF	TGCGCCAGCAGCCTATCACCCGGGACAGCCACCTACGAGCAGTACTTC
TRBD2	TRBV7-2	TRBJ2-1	-	CASSLRVTSPYSNNEQFF	TGTGCCAGCAGCCTCCGAGTGACTAGCCCCTACTCGAACAATGAGCAGTTCTTC
TRBD1	TRBV11-1	TRBJ2-5	-	CASSLTPTGGETQYF	TGTGCCAGCAGCTTAACCCCGACAGGGGGAGAGACCCAGTACTTC
-	TRBV7-2	TRBJ1-1	-	CASRRGTEAFF	TGTGCCAGCAGACGCGGGACTGAAGCTTTCTTT
TRBD1	TRBV5-6	TRBJ1-4	few	CASSWGTGNEKLFF	TGTGCCAGCAGCTGGGGGACAGGGAATGAAAAACTGTTTTTT
-	TRBV6-5	TRBJ1-4	-	CATLLVTNEKLFF	TGTGCCACCCTCCTAGTGACTAATGAAAAACTGTTTTTT
-	TRBV19	TRBJ2-6	-	CASTDGGSGANVLTF	TGTGCCAGCACTGATGGGGGGTCTGGGGCCAACGTCCTGACTTTC
-	TRBV6-6	TRBJ1-3	-	CASSGTASGNTIYF	TGTGCCAGCAGTGGAACAGCCTCTGGAAACACCATATATTTT
-	TRBV29-1	TRBJ2-3	-	CSVGAAGSTDTQYF	TGCAGCGTTGGGGCAGCGGGTAGCACAGATACGCAGTATTTT
-	TRBV6-1	TRBJ2-3	-	CASSESGSTDTQYF	TGTGCCAGCAGTGAATCGGGTAGCACAGATACGCAGTATTTT
-	TRBV5-1	TRBJ2-5	-	CASSFSNLQKTQYF	TGCGCCAGCAGCTTCAGTAACCTCCAAAAGACCCAGTACTTC
-	TRBV5-1	TRBJ2-6	-	CASSLSRAGANVLTF	TGCGCCAGCAGCTTGAGTCGGGCTGGGGCCAACGTCCTGACTTTC
TRBD2	TRBV6-6	TRBJ2-1	-	CASSRTSGGGFNEQFF	TGTGCCAGCAGCCGGACTAGCGGGGGGGGATTCAATGAGCAGTTCTTC
-	TRBV21-1	TRBJ1-5	-	CASNLSKDDRKQPQHF	TGTGCCAGCAACCTCTCAAAGGATGACAGGAAACAGCCCCAGCATTTT
-	TRBV18	TRBJ1-2	-	CASSPDPGLLDYGYTF	TGTGCCAGCTCACCTGACCCGGGGTTACTCGACTATGGCTACACCTTC
-	TRBV7-3	TRBJ2-1	once	CASSLGEVANEQFF	TGTGCCAGCAGCTTAGGGGAGGTCGCCAATGAGCAGTTCTTC
TRBD1	TRBV19	TRBJ1-1	-	CALGGDRESTEAFF	TGTGCCCTCGGTGGGGACAGGGAGAGCACTGAAGCTTTCTTT